This is a list of T cell receptor beta chains from one sample in a study of shared clonotypes between healthy human individuals. This table comes from immunoSEQ multiplex PCR, and its TCRdb copy is limited to in-frame clones, with some not included. Among more than 400,000 clones listed, 81% were seen once. The sequencing sample was made of PBMCs. These receptors were collected from a woman aged 40 to 49 in good health. Some clones in this sample may be carry-over from other donors' samples. Both conserved end residues are trimmed from each CDR3.

v_call	j_call	cdr3_aa
TRBV19	TRBJ2-7	ASSPGTMSSYEQY
TRBV7-2	TRBJ2-7	ASSFDRATYEQY
TRBV6-1	TRBJ2-2	ASRDGLTGELF
TRBV5-1	TRBJ2-6	ASSPTTAGANVLT
TRBV28	TRBJ2-7	ASSSPGADEQY
TRBV29-1	TRBJ1-3	SIRDSAGTIY
TRBV7-7	TRBJ2-7	ASSSSDASGSSYEQY
TRBV2	TRBJ2-7	AIQGEQAYEQY
TRBV5-1	TRBJ2-3	ASSARQGATDTQY
TRBV29-1	TRBJ2-3	SVVGLAGVADTQY
TRBV15	TRBJ2-5	ATSRDPGQETQY
TRBV7-9	TRBJ2-2	ASSSLRRGRNTGELF
TRBV5-1	-	ASSPTTSGRSYEQY
TRBV21-1	TRBJ2-7	ASSKSPTGADGNYEQY
TRBV30	TRBJ2-3	AWSLFEADTQY
TRBV14	TRBJ1-4	ASSQDYLKLF
TRBV11-2	TRBJ1-2	ASSSPNRTGLHGYT
TRBV28	TRBJ2-5	ASSLFGAHQETQY
TRBV7-9	TRBJ2-1	ASTPGQGVWNEQF
TRBV9	TRBJ2-3	ASSGASGSSTDTQY
TRBV28	TRBJ2-6	ASSLTRRGSGANVLT
TRBV19	TRBJ2-7	ATRPRQDTRTYEQY
TRBV29-1	TRBJ2-5	SVEVGETQY
TRBV6-5	TRBJ1-1	ASSPRGAEAF
TRBV30	TRBJ2-7	AWRRVPLYEQY
TRBV4-2	TRBJ1-1	ASSQDWTGGGTEAF
TRBV10-3	TRBJ2-1	AIRSDRPNEQF
TRBV9	TRBJ2-1	ASSVVTGPANEQF
TRBV16	TRBJ1-1	ASSATGRDTEAF
TRBV28	TRBJ1-2	ASSLLRGDHYGYT
TRBV19	TRBJ2-1	ASKVTSGGSSYNEQF
TRBV19	TRBJ1-5	ASSKGQYNQPQH
TRBV5-1	TRBJ2-5	ASRWTGGVGEETQY
TRBV7-2	TRBJ2-2	ASSLGTRAGELF
TRBV5-1	TRBJ2-2	ASKVQGQAGELF
TRBV15	TRBJ2-1	ATSRGLAGANEQF
TRBV18	TRBJ2-5	ASSPPSETQY
TRBV7-2	TRBJ2-1	ASSFGRLAPASYNEQF
TRBV28	TRBJ1-4	ASSIDRGANEKLF
TRBV30	TRBJ2-1	AWSPLAGGVQF
TRBV29-1	TRBJ2-6	SVGKGSPSGANVLT
TRBV13	TRBJ2-3	ASSLGLATYTDTQY
TRBV19	TRBJ2-6	ASSIWGPGANVLT
TRBV6-4	TRBJ2-7	ASMTSGSSYEQY
TRBV7-7	TRBJ2-5	ASSLGRILAGYETQY
TRBV21-1	TRBJ2-7	ASSKGHEQY
TRBV28	TRBJ2-1	ASSPGTPRAEQF
TRBV28	TRBJ2-7	ASRFGLAGVEQY
TRBV7-9	TRBJ2-5	ASSLFYLAGYQETQY
TRBV5-4	TRBJ2-5	ASSLGQSVEETQY
TRBV5-4	TRBJ2-1	ASSLGGGRASYNEQF
TRBV19	TRBJ1-2	ASSTDGEYGYT
TRBV29-1	TRBJ1-2	SVDTGGYGYT
TRBV10-3	TRBJ2-2	AISPGQNTGELF
TRBV5-8	TRBJ1-2	ASSPEGFTYGYT